This T cell receptor (beta chain) derives from a study of patients and donors after allogeneic stem cell transplantation. This clonotype occurred a few times. One entry per CDR3 protein, called by TCRdb with MiXCR from the RT-PCR reads. This table holds a few hundred thousand distinct CDR3 sequences, around 40% found once. The length of the CDR3 is 13 residues. Germline V gene data show CDR1 as LNHDA and CDR2 as SQIVND (reference sequence). Deletions cut 10 bases from V and 4 bases from J, with 16 bases between. This chain connects TRBV19 to TRBJ1-1; weak D call: TRBD1 (6 bases). This TCR derives from a human donor who was either an allogeneic HSCT recipient or a stem cell or donor lymphocyte infusion donor (not recorded which). It is not recorded whose cells these are; they may come from a transplant donor. Sequences were obtained from blood, either unsorted or a sorted T cell fraction (not recorded which). CDR3 DNA sequence: TGTGCCACCGCCCGGGGGGCCGGCACTGAAGCTTTCTTT. Protein sequence: CATARGAGTEAFF.